This T cell receptor (beta chain) emerged from a study of radiation and T cells in renal cell carcinoma. Deletions cut 6 bases from V and 4 bases from J, with 12 bases between. Germline CDR1 and CDR2: WSHSY and SAAADI. CDR3 length: 13 residues. This clone has just one count. Its antigen is not identified. Study-wide findings and caveats: Baseline intratumoral clonotype presence is unknown without pretreatment biopsies. In blood, top tumor clones expanded by 2 weeks, shrinking by 4.

TCRdb keeps only in-frame clones here, not all; method: immunoSEQ multiplex PCR. The data show approximately 100,000 clones, approximately 86% seen once. The time point is: baseline pretreatment blood. Treatment given: 15 Gy SBRT to primary tumor, nephrectomy 4 weeks later. Radiation-treated patients gave blood at baseline, week 2 and week 4. This renal cell carcinoma was of the clear cell type. The TCR comes from a man aged 45-65 years with renal cell carcinoma. V and J are TRBV10-2 and TRBJ1-2, with D possibly being TRBD1 (5 bases). The starting material was blood, obtained from a patient whose treatment included radiotherapy and nephrectomy. The CDR3 here is CASSPGGFYGYTF. The CDR3 DNA is TGCGCCAGCAGCCCGGGGGGTTTCTATGGCTACACCTTC.